The clone carrying this T cell receptor beta chain appeared a few times. In the original processing: Reference gene primer amplification gave nucleated cell count estimates. Sequenced by immunoSEQ multiplex PCR; TCRdb stores in-frame clones only, minus some. V, J and clone size reflect that table, while D and trimming were determined from the DNA. The repertoire holds about 82,000 clones, with under 90% as singletons. The record originates from a study of blood T cell repertoires in COVID-19. Overall study context: COVID-19 samples, acute and convalescent, were from the United States, Italy and Spain. T cells, B-cell-depleted T cells, or PBMCs provided the cDNA or gDNA that served as material.

The V and J ends lost 5 bases and 7 bases, in that order; junction bases with no gene match: 5. The germline V gene encodes CDR1 SGHTA and CDR2 FQGNSA. The CDR3 consists of 14 residues. The sample consisted of peripheral blood. The sequence derives from a woman in her thirties or forties with active or convalescent COVID-19. This chain links TRBV7-2 with TRBJ1-2; 12 nucleotides agree with TRBD1. CDR3 region: CASSPGDRGLGYTF. DNA for the CDR3: TGTGCCAGCAGCCCTGGGGACAGGGGGCTTGGCTACACCTTC. The full variable domain, with the rest looked up from reference TRBV7-2 and TRBJ1-2, is GAGVSQSPSNKVTEKGKDVELRCDPISGHTALYWYRQSLGQGLEFLIYFQGNSAPDKSGLPSDRFSAERTGGSVSTLTIQRTQQEDSAVYLCASSPGDRGLGYTFGSGTRLTVV.